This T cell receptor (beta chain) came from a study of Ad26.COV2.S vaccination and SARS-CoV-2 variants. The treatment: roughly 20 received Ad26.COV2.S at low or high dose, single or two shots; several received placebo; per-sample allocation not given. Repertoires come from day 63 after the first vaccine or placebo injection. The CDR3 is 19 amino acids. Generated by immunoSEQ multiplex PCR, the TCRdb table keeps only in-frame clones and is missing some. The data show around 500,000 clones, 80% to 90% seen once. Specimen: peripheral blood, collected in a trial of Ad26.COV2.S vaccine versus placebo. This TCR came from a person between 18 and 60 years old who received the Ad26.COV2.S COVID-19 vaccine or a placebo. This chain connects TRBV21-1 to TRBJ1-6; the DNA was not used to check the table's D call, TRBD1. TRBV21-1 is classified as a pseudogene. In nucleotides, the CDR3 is TGTGCCAGCAGCACAAACATGACGACAGGGGGCGCCTATAATTCACCCCTCCACTTT. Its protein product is CASSTNMTTGGAYNSPLHF.